This T cell receptor beta chain comes out of a study of cytomegalovirus exposure and HLA in healthy donors. Study in general: Around 76% of 300 to 450 genotyped donors fell in the Caucasian-associated ancestry cluster. Overall study findings and caveats: Reports credit the classifier with highly specific, highly sensitive diagnosis of cytomegalovirus status.

Amplification used 60 Vbeta primers and 13 Jbeta primers. TCRdb's table, derived via immunoSEQ multiplex PCR, lists solely in-frame clones and lacks some. The repertoire table contains roughly 64,000 clones. Trimming took off 4 bases at V and 10 bases at J, with 19 bases between the two ends. This CDR3 is 14 amino acids long. CDR1 MDHEN and CDR2 SYDVKM come from the germline V gene. To note about this clone: What it recognizes is unknown.

The chain recombines TRBV28 with TRBJ1-1; D is perhaps TRBD1 (5 bases). This TCR was sampled from a young woman in good health and CMV-seronegative. The sample comprised PBMCs. CDR3 nucleotides: TGTGCCAGCAGTTCCAGGGTTCTAAAAGCCGGAGCTTTCTTT. This codes for CASSSRVLKAGAFF.